The present TCR beta chain was sequenced within a study of blood T cell repertoires in COVID-19. As for the study in general: Collection of acute and convalescent COVID-19 samples took place in the United States, Italy and Spain. PBMCs, B-cell-depleted T cells, or T cells were the source of the cDNA or gDNA that made up the material.

The authors' processing: Estimated nucleated cell counts came from reference gene primer amplification. Assay: immunoSEQ multiplex PCR; the TCRdb copy retains only in-frame clones and omits some. The V and J calls and clone size come from that table; D and trimming were worked out from the DNA. This table has 200,000 or so clones, approximately 81% appearing once. Trimming removed 3 bases at V and 3 bases at J, with 15 bases between. This CDR3 spans 15 amino acids. Germline CDR1 and CDR2: SQVTM and ANQGSEA. The sequence came from a man between 45 and 60 years old who had recovered from COVID-19. This chain joins TRBV29-1 and TRBJ2-1; a weak D match, TRBD1 (5 bases). The sample taken for sequencing was peripheral blood. CDR3 sequence (DNA): TGCAGCGTTGAGGGGCCAGGACACCGCTACAATGAGCAGTTCTTC. This codes for CSVEGPGHRYNEQFF.